Presented here are 7 T cell receptor beta chains from one specimen sequenced in a study of CXCR3-negative and CXCR3-positive naive CD8 T cells. The TRB libraries of cDNA were built by UMI-labeled 5' RACE. TCRdb re-analyzed the 5' RACE reads; it lists each CDR3 protein once, without DNA. This repertoire includes tens of thousands of distinct CDR3 sequences. The sequencing input was memory CD8+ T cells from blood. All receptors derive from a human donor in good health. Some clones in this sample may be carry-over from other donors' samples.

The chain employs TRBV2 and TRBJ2-7. The CDR3 loop spans 14 amino acids. CDR1 SNHLY and CDR2 FYNNEI come from the germline V gene. The CDR3 is CACSAVETTYEQYF.

This chain uses TRBV19 with TRBJ2-7; TCRdb gives TRBD1 as the D gene, but with no DNA this cannot be confirmed. The germline gives CDR1 LNHDA, CDR2 SQIVND (reference sequence). CDR3 length equals 11 residues. CDR3: CATVGPYEQYF.

The genes are TRBV6-2 or TRBV6-3 and TRBJ2-7; without DNA, the TCRdb call of TRBD1 cannot be checked. The CDR3 is made up of 14 amino acids. Germline V gene sequence: CDR1 MNHEY, CDR2 SVGEGT. The CDR3 spells CASNPGQRSYEQYF.

The chain employs TRBV5-1 and TRBJ1-1; TCRdb lists TRBD1, though no DNA is available to test this call. Germline V gene data show CDR1 as SGHRS and CDR2 as YFSETQ. The CDR3 has 16 residues. The CDR3 loop reads CASSLQDRGPNTEAFF.

The chain uses TRBV6-4 and TRBJ1-3. The V gene's germline CDR1 is MRHNA and CDR2 SNTAGT. The CDR3 contains 15 residues. This CDR3 reads CASSVERTSGNTIYF.

The rearrangement joins TRBV9 to TRBJ1-1; without DNA, the TCRdb call of TRBD1 cannot be checked. This CDR3 comprises 14 residues. The V gene's germline CDR1 is SGDLS and CDR2 YYNGEE. This CDR3 is CASSASGRGTEAFF. Drawing the rest from reference TRBV9 and TRBJ1-1, the complete variable domain is DSGVTQTPKHLITATGQRVTLRCSPRSGDLSVYWYQQSLDQGLQFLIQYYNGEERAKGNILERFSAQQFPDLHSELNLSSLELGDSALYFCASSASGRGTEAFFGQGTRLTVV.

CDR3 protein: CSASPGVAGETQYF. The rearrangement joins TRBV29-1 to TRBJ2-5; the D call from TCRdb, TRBD2, cannot be confirmed without DNA. The CDR3 extends over 14 amino acids. Germline V gene data show CDR1 as SQVTM and CDR2 as ANQGSEA.